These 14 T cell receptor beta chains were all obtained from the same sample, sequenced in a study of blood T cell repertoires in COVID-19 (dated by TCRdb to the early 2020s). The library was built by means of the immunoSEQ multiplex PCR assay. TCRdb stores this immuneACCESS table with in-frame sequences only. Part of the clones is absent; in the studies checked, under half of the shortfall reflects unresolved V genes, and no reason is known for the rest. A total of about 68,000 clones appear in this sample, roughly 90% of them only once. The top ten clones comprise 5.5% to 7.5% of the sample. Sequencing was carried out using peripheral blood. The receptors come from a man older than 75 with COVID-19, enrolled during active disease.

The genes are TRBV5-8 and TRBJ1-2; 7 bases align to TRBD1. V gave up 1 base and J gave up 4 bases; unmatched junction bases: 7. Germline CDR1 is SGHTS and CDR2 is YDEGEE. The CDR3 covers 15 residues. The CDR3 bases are TGTGCCAGCAGCTTGAAGGACAGGCCGATCTATGGCTACACCTTC. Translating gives CASSLKDRPIYGYTF.

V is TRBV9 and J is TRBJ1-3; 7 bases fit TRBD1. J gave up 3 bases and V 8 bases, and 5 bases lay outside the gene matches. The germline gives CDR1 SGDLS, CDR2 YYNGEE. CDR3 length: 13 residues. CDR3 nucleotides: TGTGCCAGTACAGGGGTGGGTGGAAACACCATATATTTT. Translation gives CASTGVGGNTIYF.

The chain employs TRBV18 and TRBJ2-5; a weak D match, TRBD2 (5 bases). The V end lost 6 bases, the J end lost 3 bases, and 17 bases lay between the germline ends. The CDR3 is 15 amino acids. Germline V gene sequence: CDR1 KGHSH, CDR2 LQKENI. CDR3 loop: CASSLNSGKKETQYF. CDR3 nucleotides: TGTGCCAGCTCCCTCAATTCCGGGAAGAAAGAGACCCAGTACTTC.

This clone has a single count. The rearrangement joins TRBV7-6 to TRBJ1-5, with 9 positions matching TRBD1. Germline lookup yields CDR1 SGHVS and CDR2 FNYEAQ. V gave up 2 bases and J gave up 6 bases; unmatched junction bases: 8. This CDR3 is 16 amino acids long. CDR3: CASSLQTGGTGQPQHF. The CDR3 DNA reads TGTGCCAGCAGCTTACAGACAGGGGGGACTGGTCAGCCCCAGCATTTT. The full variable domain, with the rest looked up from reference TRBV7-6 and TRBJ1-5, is GAGVSQSPRYKVTKRGQDVALRCDPISGHVSLYWYRQALGQGPEFLTYFNYEAQQDKSGLPNDRFSAERPEGSISTLTIQRTEQRDSAMYRCASSLQTGGTGQPQHFGDGTRLSIL.

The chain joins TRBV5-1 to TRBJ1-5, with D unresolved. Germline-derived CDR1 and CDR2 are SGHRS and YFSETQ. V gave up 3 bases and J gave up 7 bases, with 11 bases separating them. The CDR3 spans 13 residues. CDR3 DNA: TGCGCCAGCAGCTCCCAGGCGGGCCAGCCCCAGCATTTT. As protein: CASSSQAGQPQHF.

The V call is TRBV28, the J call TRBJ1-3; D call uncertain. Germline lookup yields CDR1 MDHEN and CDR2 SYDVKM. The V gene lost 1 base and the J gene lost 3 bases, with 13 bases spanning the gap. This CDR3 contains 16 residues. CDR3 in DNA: TGTGCCAGCAGTTTATCGGGAGGAAGGGTTGGAAACACCATATATTTT. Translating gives CASSLSGGRVGNTIYF.

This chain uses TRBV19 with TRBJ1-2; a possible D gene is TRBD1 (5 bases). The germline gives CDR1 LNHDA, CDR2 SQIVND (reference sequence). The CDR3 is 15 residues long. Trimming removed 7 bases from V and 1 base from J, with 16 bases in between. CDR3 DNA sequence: TGTGCCAGTACCCAGGGCGGGGGATATAACTATGGCTACACCTTC. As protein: CASTQGGGYNYGYTF.

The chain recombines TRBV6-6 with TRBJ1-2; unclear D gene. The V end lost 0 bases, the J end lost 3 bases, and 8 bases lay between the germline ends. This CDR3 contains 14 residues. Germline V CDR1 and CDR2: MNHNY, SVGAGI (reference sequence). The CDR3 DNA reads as TGTGCCAGCAGTTACTCCCGAGGGTACTATGGCTACACCTTC. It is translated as CASSYSRGYYGYTF.

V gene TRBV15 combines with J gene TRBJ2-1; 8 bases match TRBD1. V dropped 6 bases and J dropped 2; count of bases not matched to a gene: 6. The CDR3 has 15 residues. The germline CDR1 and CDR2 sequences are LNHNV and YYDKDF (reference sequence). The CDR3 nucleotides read TGTGCCACCAGGTTCGACAGGGGACCCTACAATGAGCAGTTCTTC. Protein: CATRFDRGPYNEQFF.

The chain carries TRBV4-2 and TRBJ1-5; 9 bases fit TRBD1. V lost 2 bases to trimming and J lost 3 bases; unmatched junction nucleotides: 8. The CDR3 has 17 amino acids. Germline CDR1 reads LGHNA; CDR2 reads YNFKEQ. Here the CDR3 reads CASSQQRDRANNQPQHF. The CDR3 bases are TGTGCCAGCAGCCAACAGAGGGACAGGGCAAACAATCAGCCCCAGCATTTT.

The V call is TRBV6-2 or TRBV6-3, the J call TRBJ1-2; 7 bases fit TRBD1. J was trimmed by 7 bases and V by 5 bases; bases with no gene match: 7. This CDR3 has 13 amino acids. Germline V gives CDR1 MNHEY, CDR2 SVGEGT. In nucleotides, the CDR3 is TGTGCCAGCAGTAATAGAGGGGGCTTTGGCTACACCTTC. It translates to CASSNRGGFGYTF.

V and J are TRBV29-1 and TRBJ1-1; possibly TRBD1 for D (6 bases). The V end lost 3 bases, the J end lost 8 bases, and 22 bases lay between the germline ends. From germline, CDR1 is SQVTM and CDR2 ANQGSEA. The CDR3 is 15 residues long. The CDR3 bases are TGCAGCGTTGACGGGATTCGTAAACAGGGTGAAGAAGCTTTCTTT. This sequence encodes CSVDGIRKQGEEAFF.

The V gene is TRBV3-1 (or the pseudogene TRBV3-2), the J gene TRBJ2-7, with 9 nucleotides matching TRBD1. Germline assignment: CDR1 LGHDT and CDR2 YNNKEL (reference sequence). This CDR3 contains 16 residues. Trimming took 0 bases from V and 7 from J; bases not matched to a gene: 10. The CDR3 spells CASSQDAGTGLGEQYF. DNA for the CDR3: TGTGCCAGCAGCCAAGATGCCGGGACAGGGTTAGGGGAGCAGTACTTC.

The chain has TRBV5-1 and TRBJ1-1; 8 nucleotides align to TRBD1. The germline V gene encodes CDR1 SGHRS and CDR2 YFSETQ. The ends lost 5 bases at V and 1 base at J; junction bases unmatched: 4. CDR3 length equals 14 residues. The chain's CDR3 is CASSPTGANTEAFF. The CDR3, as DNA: TGCGCCAGCAGTCCGACAGGGGCGAACACTGAAGCTTTCTTT.